This TCR beta chain is drawn from a study of cytomegalovirus exposure and HLA in healthy donors. Findings and limits, study-wide: The classifier was said to identify cytomegalovirus status with high specificity and sensitivity. For most subjects, TCR beta sequences were reported to predict HLA-A and HLA-B alleles with accuracy.

It was with 60 Vbeta and 13 Jbeta primers that the PCR ran. Here immunoSEQ multiplex PCR was the method, and the copy in TCRdb shows in-frame clones only, minus some. The data hold fewer than 130,000 clones, with 65% to 80% observed a single time. The CDR3 runs to 14 residues. The V end was cut by 3 bases, the J end by 1 base, with 10 bases between. Germline assignment: CDR1 MDHEN and CDR2 SYDVKM. About this clone: The antigen is undetermined. Other nucleotide sequences in the sample specify the same CDR3.

The V and J genes are TRBV28 and TRBJ2-7; TRBD1 is a possible D gene (7 bases). This receptor was identified in a woman aged 55 to 70 in good health and CMV-seropositive. What was sequenced was PBMCs. CDR3 region: CASSLAGGSYEQYF. The DNA of the CDR3 is TGTGCCAGCAGTTTGGCAGGGGGGTCCTACGAGCAGTACTTC.